A single sample gave rise to the 11 T cell receptor beta chains below, sequenced in a study of shared clonotypes between healthy human individuals. The table came from immunoSEQ multiplex PCR; TCRdb's copy has only in-frame clones and leaves some out. Of about 1.5 million clones listed, 95% to 99% are singletons. The sample consisted of naive CD4+ T cells sorted from blood. Subset: CD45RA+ positively selected. All receptors come from a man under 40 in good health.

This clone was seen many times. The chain is built from TRBV29-1 and TRBJ2-5, with 8 bases lining up with TRBD1. Germline loops: CDR1 SQVTM, CDR2 ANQGSEA. Trimming took 2 bases from V and 1 from J; bases not matched to a gene: 6. This CDR3 is built from 15 residues. CDR3 sequence reads: CSVEPDRGRQETQYF. The CDR3 DNA is TGCAGCGTTGAACCCGACAGGGGACGCCAAGAGACCCAGTACTTC.

The chain carries TRBV6-6 and TRBJ2-7, with D perhaps TRBD2 (5 bases). CDR1 and CDR2 (germline): MNHNY, SVGAGI (reference sequence). This CDR3 comprises 15 residues. Trimming removed 0 bases at V and 7 bases at J, with 16 bases between. The CDR3 here is CASSYSGPQSGEQYF. The CDR3 DNA sequence: TGTGCCAGCAGTTACTCGGGCCCGCAGTCGGGGGAGCAGTACTTC.

This chain links TRBV9 with TRBJ2-4; D is perhaps TRBD1 or TRBD2 (5 bases each). Trimming took 4 bases from V and 4 from J, leaving 12 bases between them. CDR3 length equals 14 residues. Germline V gene data show CDR1 as SGDLS and CDR2 as YYNGEE. The CDR3 loop is CASSPEGFKNIQYF. The CDR3 nucleotides read TGTGCCAGCAGCCCTGAGGGGTTTAAAAACATTCAGTACTTC.

In DNA, the CDR3 is TGTGCCAGCAGCGTAGTCCCGGGGACTAGCGGTACGAGGGGGGAGCAGTTCTTC. Residues: CASSVVPGTSGTRGEQFF. The chain links TRBV9 to TRBJ2-1; 11 bases are a match to TRBD2. CDR1 is SGDLS, CDR2 YYNGEE, per germline. Trimming took 0 bases from V and 10 from J; bases not matched to a gene: 15. The CDR3 loop spans 18 amino acids. Full variable domain (missing parts from reference TRBV9 and TRBJ2-1): DSGVTQTPKHLITATGQRVTLRCSPRSGDLSVYWYQQSLDQGLQFLIQYYNGEERAKGNILERFSAQQFPDLHSELNLSSLELGDSALYFCASSVVPGTSGTRGEQFFGPGTRLTVL.

This chain joins TRBV27 and TRBJ2-1; D perhaps matches TRBD1 (6 bases). The V end was cut by 10 bases, the J end by 2 bases, with 12 bases between. CDR3 length: 13 residues. Germline V gene lookup returns CDR1 MNHEY and CDR2 SMNVEV (reference sequence). In nucleotides, the CDR3 is TGTGCCACTGGGACAACCACCTACAATGAGCAGTTCTTC. This codes for CATGTTTYNEQFF.

The genes are TRBV9 and TRBJ2-3; D perhaps matches TRBD2 (5 bases). Germline V CDR1 and CDR2: SGDLS, YYNGEE. This CDR3 comprises 13 residues. Trimming removed 3 bases at V and 8 bases at J, with 13 bases between. The CDR3 nucleotides are TGTGCCAGCAGCGCCGCGGGTCCGGGTACGCAGTATTTT. It is translated as CASSAAGPGTQYF.

V and J are TRBV30 and TRBJ2-3; D remains ambiguous. CDR1 is GTSNPN, CDR2 SVGIG, per germline (reference sequence). The germline V and J ends were trimmed by 3 bases and 4 bases, with 20 bases remaining between them. The CDR3 is 16 amino acids. The CDR3 spells CAWSATARTSPDTQYF. DNA for the CDR3: TGTGCCTGGAGCGCAACCGCACGAACCTCCCCAGATACGCAGTATTTT.

The rearrangement uses TRBV5-1 and TRBJ2-1; the D is unclear. The CDR3 has 13 amino acids. The germline CDR1 and CDR2 sequences are SGHRS and YFSETQ. Between the trimmed V and J ends, which lost 1 base and 5 bases, there was a span of 7 bases. This CDR3 is CASSLNRDNEQFF. CDR3 DNA sequence: TGCGCCAGCAGCTTGAACAGAGACAATGAGCAGTTCTTC.

With regard to this clone: Other nucleotide sequences from this sample produce the same CDR3. The chain employs TRBV9 and TRBJ2-2; D unresolved. This CDR3 comprises 14 residues. The V and J ends lost 1 base and 3 bases respectively, with 7 bases between them. Germline CDR1 SGDLS, CDR2 YYNGEE. The CDR3: CASSVPLDTGELFF. CDR3 nucleotides: TGTGCCAGCAGCGTACCTCTGGACACCGGGGAGCTGTTTTTT.

Comment on this clone: This CDR3 is also generated by other DNA sequences in the sample. The chain uses TRBV7-9 and TRBJ2-7; the D is unclear. Germline V gene lookup returns CDR1 SEHNR and CDR2 FQNEAQ (reference sequence). V shed 4 bases and J shed 0 bases, with 4 bases lying between them. This CDR3 comprises 12 residues. This CDR3 reads CASSSSSYEQYF. The CDR3, as DNA: TGTGCCAGCAGCTCGAGCTCCTACGAGCAGTACTTC.

The V call is TRBV19, the J call TRBJ2-5; possible D gene TRBD1, 5 bases. There are 12 residues in the CDR3. V dropped 5 bases and J dropped 2 bases, with 6 bases sitting between them. Germline loops: CDR1 LNHDA, CDR2 SQIVND (reference sequence). CDR3 protein: CASSRQQETQYF. CDR3 nucleotide sequence: TGTGCCAGTAGTCGACAGCAAGAGACCCAGTACTTC.